This T cell receptor (beta chain) was profiled in a study of post-analysis software for immune sequencing data. Carried by the TCR beta cDNA libraries were unique molecular identifiers. TCRdb re-derived calls from the PCR reads in MiXCR, one entry per CDR3 protein. Of 650,000 to 850,000 distinct CDR3 sequences listed, roughly 58% were seen once; the top ten hold about 4.5%. The TCR sequence derives from a girl aged 10-17 years with multiple sclerosis. Material: blood.

The CDR3 sequence: CASSQRDSTEAFF. The CDR3 DNA reads as TGCGCCAGCAGCCAACGGGACAGCACTGAAGCTTTCTTT. The chain employs TRBV5-1 and TRBJ1-1; 7 bases are shared with TRBD1. From germline, CDR1 is SGHRS and CDR2 YFSETQ. This CDR3 spans 13 amino acids. V was pared by 4 bases and J by 4 bases, with 4 bases of the junction left unmatched.